One and the same sample provided the 25 T cell receptor beta chains below, sequenced in a study of blood T cell repertoires in COVID-19. TCRdb's table, derived via immunoSEQ multiplex PCR, lists solely in-frame clones and lacks some. The data show some 180,000 clones, with more than 80% seen just once and 6.2% held by the top ten. The sample taken for sequencing was PBMCs or T cells enriched from blood (not recorded which). These receptors all stem from a middle-aged man who had recovered from COVID-19.

Remarks on this clone: At one end, the junction sequence differs from germline, possibly due to a read error. This chain uses TRBV3-1 (or the pseudogene TRBV3-2) with TRBJ2-3; 9 positions agree with TRBD2. CDR3 length: 15 amino acids. CDR1 and CDR2 (germline): LGHDT, YNNKEL (reference sequence). In DNA form, the CDR3 reads TGTGCCAGCAGCCAAGACGGGACTAGCACAAATACGCAGTATTTT. Translating gives CASSQDGTSTNTQYF.

The genes are TRBV19 and TRBJ2-7; 9 bases are a match to TRBD1. J was trimmed by 2 bases and V by 11 bases; bases with no gene match: 10. CDR3 length equals 14 residues. Germline CDR1 and CDR2: LNHDA and SQIVND (reference sequence). Here the CDR3 reads CASTPGTGTYEQYF. The DNA for the CDR3 is TGTGCCTCCACCCCCGGGACAGGGACCTACGAGCAGTACTTC.

This clone has at least ten counts. The chain carries TRBV19 and TRBJ1-1; perhaps TRBD1 as D (6 bases). V lost 5 bases to trimming and J lost 0 bases, with 10 bases between them. The CDR3 contains 14 residues. Germline V gene data show CDR1 as LNHDA and CDR2 as SQIVND (reference sequence). The CDR3 reads CASSQGQMNTEAFF. CDR3 nucleotide sequence: TGTGCCAGTAGTCAAGGACAGATGAACACTGAAGCTTTCTTT.

This sequence joins TRBV5-5 and TRBJ1-2, with TRBD1 as a possible D gene (5 bases). V lost 4 bases, J lost 0 bases, and 19 bases lay in between. This CDR3 region has 17 residues. Germline CDR1 is SGHKS and CDR2 is YYEKEE (reference sequence). The CDR3 region is CASSQPRGEGTNYGYTF. DNA for the CDR3: TGTGCCAGCAGCCAACCGCGGGGGGAGGGAACTAACTATGGCTACACCTTC.

The rearrangement uses TRBV5-1 and TRBJ2-3; D is perhaps TRBD2 (5 bases). With 5 bases removed from V and 3 bases from J, the gap between germline ends came to 13 bases. The CDR3 totals 14 residues. CDR1 and CDR2 (germline): SGHRS, YFSETQ. The CDR3 sequence is CASSGGSPTDTQYF. DNA for the CDR3: TGCGCCAGCAGTGGTGGGAGTCCTACAGATACGCAGTATTTT. Complete variable domain (other parts from reference TRBV5-1 and TRBJ2-3): KAGVTQTPRYLIKTRGQQVTLSCSPISGHRSVSWYQQTPGQGLQFLFEYFSETQRNKGNFPGRFSGRQFSNSRSEMNVSTLELGDSALYLCASSGGSPTDTQYFGPGTRLTVL.

The rearrangement joins TRBV19 to TRBJ1-3; no clear D. Per germline, CDR1 LNHDA and CDR2 SQIVND (reference sequence). The CDR3 is made up of 12 amino acids. V gave up 5 bases and J gave up 4 bases, with 6 bases separating them. The CDR3 nucleotides are TGTGCCAGTAGTTCACAGGGAAACACCATATATTTT. This codes for CASSSQGNTIYF.

The chain employs TRBV28 and TRBJ2-2; 11 bases are shared with TRBD1. The CDR3 extends over 17 amino acids. V lost 1 base, J lost 5 bases, and 6 bases stayed unmatched. CDR1 and CDR2 from the germline V gene are MDHEN and SYDVKM. For the CDR3, the DNA is TGTGCCAGCAGTTTATTACTCGGGACAGGGGGGACCGGGGAGCTGTTTTTT. Protein: CASSLLLGTGGTGELFF.

CDR3 nucleotides: TGTGCCTGGGCTGCGGGCCAAGCAACTAATGAAAAACTGTTTTTT. This encodes CAWAAGQATNEKLFF. The genes are TRBV30 and TRBJ1-4; D is unresolved. CDR1 and CDR2 (germline): GTSNPN, SVGIG (reference sequence). Deletions cut 5 bases from V and 0 bases from J, with 13 bases between. The CDR3 extends over 15 amino acids.

CDR3 in amino acids: CATKTSGGYNEQFF. The CDR3 DNA is TGTGCCACCAAAACTAGCGGGGGCTACAATGAGCAGTTCTTC. J is TRBJ2-1 and V is TRBV2; 11 bases align to TRBD2. Germline CDR1 SNHLY, CDR2 FYNNEI. V lost 10 bases, J lost 3 bases, and 5 bases stayed unmatched. The CDR3 loop spans 14 amino acids.

The gene calls are TRBV2 and TRBJ2-7, with TRBD1 matching over 12 bases. Germline V gene lookup returns CDR1 SNHLY and CDR2 FYNNEI. Trimming removed 6 bases from V and 6 bases from J; junction bases left unmatched: 6. The CDR3 length is 14 residues. The CDR3 DNA is TGTGCCAGCAGGGACGGGACAGGGGGCCTCGAGCAGTACTTC. This sequence encodes CASRDGTGGLEQYF.

In this sample, this clone turned up once. The chain carries TRBV10-3 and TRBJ2-5, with 9 positions matching TRBD1. The V and J ends lost 6 bases and 3 bases, in that order; junction bases with no gene match: 5. The length of the CDR3 is 14 residues. The germline V gene has CDR1 ENHRY and CDR2 SYGVKD. Written as DNA, the CDR3 is TGTGCCATCAGGGACAGGGGAAAAGAAGAGACCCAGTACTTC. It is translated as CAIRDRGKEETQYF.

This chain joins TRBV7-9 and TRBJ2-3, with a tentative D call TRBD1 (6 bases). This CDR3 has 13 residues. V was clipped by 9 bases and J by 4 bases, with 14 bases between them. Per the germline V gene, CDR1 is SEHNR and CDR2 is FQNEAQ (reference sequence). CDR3 in amino acids: CARQGLGADTQYF. For the CDR3, the DNA is TGTGCCAGGCAGGGGCTCGGTGCAGATACGCAGTATTTT.

This chain links TRBV9 with TRBJ1-6, with D possibly being TRBD1 (5 bases). This CDR3 has 14 residues. V was clipped by 2 bases and J by 9 bases, with 12 bases between them. CDR1 and CDR2 from the germline V gene are SGDLS and YYNGEE. CDR3 sequence reads: CASSVRGTGSPLHF. CDR3 DNA sequence: TGTGCCAGCAGCGTTAGGGGAACGGGTTCACCCCTCCACTTT.

V usage is TRBV5-1 and J usage is TRBJ2-2; tentative D call: TRBD1 (6 bases). The V gene lost 4 bases and the J gene lost 6 bases, with 19 bases spanning the gap. The V gene's germline CDR1 is SGHRS and CDR2 YFSETQ. The CDR3 extends over 16 amino acids. In nucleotides, the CDR3 is TGCGCCAGCAGCCTCCTAGCAGGGGCCTTGCCCGGGGAGCTGTTTTTT. It is translated as CASSLLAGALPGELFF. Filled out from reference TRBV5-1 and TRBJ2-2, the complete variable domain reads KAGVTQTPRYLIKTRGQQVTLSCSPISGHRSVSWYQQTPGQGLQFLFEYFSETQRNKGNFPGRFSGRQFSNSRSEMNVSTLELGDSALYLCASSLLAGALPGELFFGEGSRLTVL.

The rearrangement uses TRBV6-2 or TRBV6-3 and TRBJ2-6; 7 nucleotides align to TRBD1. CDR1 and CDR2 from the germline V gene are MNHEY and SVGEGT. V trimming: 2 bases; J trimming: 0 bases; junction bases outside the gene matches: 10. The CDR3 length is 19 residues. In nucleotides, the CDR3 is TGTGCCAGCAGTTACACCCGGGACAGCGTATTCTCTGGGGCCAACGTCCTGACTTTC. Amino acid sequence: CASSYTRDSVFSGANVLTF.

V and J are TRBV28 and TRBJ1-5; tentatively, D is TRBD1 (5 bases). This CDR3 is 16 amino acids long. Germline-derived CDR1 and CDR2 are MDHEN and SYDVKM. Deletions cut 3 bases from V and 0 bases from J, with 12 bases between. The CDR3 reads CASSFRTLYSNQPQHF. For the CDR3, the DNA is TGTGCCAGCAGTTTCCGGACACTCTATAGCAATCAGCCCCAGCATTTT.

In its sample, this clone was seen a few times. The V and J genes are TRBV5-1 and TRBJ2-3; D gene unclear. Trimming took 3 bases from V and 0 from J, leaving 14 bases between them. The CDR3 covers 16 residues. Germline CDR1 and CDR2: SGHRS and YFSETQ. DNA for the CDR3: TGCGCCAGCAGCTCCGTAGCCGGGTCTAGCACAGATACGCAGTATTTT. It is translated as CASSSVAGSSTDTQYF.

This clone was counted once. The chain employs TRBV9 and TRBJ1-4; weak D call: TRBD1 (5 bases). The V end lost 2 bases, the J end lost 8 bases, and 10 bases lay between the germline ends. The CDR3 runs 13 residues. CDR1 SGDLS and CDR2 YYNGEE come from the germline V gene. The CDR3 loop reads CASSVGLEEKLFF. The CDR3 DNA follows: TGTGCCAGCAGCGTGGGGCTGGAGGAAAAACTGTTTTTT.

The chain combines TRBV2 with TRBJ1-1; no reliable D call. Germline values: CDR1 SNHLY, CDR2 FYNNEI. With 3 bases removed from V and 8 bases from J, the gap between germline ends came to 10 bases. CDR3 size: 12 residues. The CDR3 bases are TGTGCCAGCAGTGACCTTTCGGGAGAAGCTTTCTTT. Translation gives CASSDLSGEAFF.

Only one count was recorded for this clone. The chain joins TRBV14 to TRBJ2-7; TRBD2 matches 9 bases. Germline V lookup: CDR1 SGHDN, CDR2 FVKESK. CDR3 length: 15 amino acids. J lost 4 bases, V lost 4 bases, and 8 bases had no gene match. CDR3 sequence: CASSPLTAGGYEQYF. DNA for the CDR3: TGTGCCAGCAGCCCCCTAACAGCGGGAGGTTACGAGCAGTACTTC.

The J gene is TRBJ2-7, the V gene TRBV5-1, with 10 bases aligning to TRBD1. The CDR3 spans 16 residues. Germline V CDR1 and CDR2: SGHRS, YFSETQ. V was clipped by 0 bases and J by 1 base; unmatched bases: 4. The chain's CDR3 is CASSLAGDRGSYEQYF. CDR3 in DNA: TGCGCCAGCAGCTTGGCAGGGGACAGGGGATCCTACGAGCAGTACTTC.

The V and J genes are TRBV24-1 and TRBJ2-1; the match to TRBD1 covers 8 bases. Trimming cost V 4 bases and J 7 bases; bases outside gene matches: 17. The CDR3 totals 18 residues. Germline V gene lookup returns CDR1 KGHDR and CDR2 SFDVKD. The CDR3 DNA is TGTGCCACCAGTGACTCAGGACAGGGACGGTCGATAGGGAATGAGCAGTTCTTC. It yields the protein CATSDSGQGRSIGNEQFF.

V is TRBV9 and J is TRBJ2-2; possible D gene TRBD2, 6 bases. V gave up 3 bases and J gave up 7 bases, with 10 bases separating them. The germline V gene has CDR1 SGDLS and CDR2 YYNGEE. CDR3 size: 13 residues. CDR3 DNA: TGTGCCAGCAGCGCCTCGGGAGTCGGGGAGCTGTTTTTT. This encodes CASSASGVGELFF.

The V and J genes are TRBV30 and TRBJ2-7, with TRBD1 identical over 8 bases. The CDR3 contains 16 residues. CDR1 GTSNPN and CDR2 SVGIG come from the germline V gene (reference sequence). J lost 0 bases, V lost 1 base, and 8 bases had no gene match. CDR3 protein: CAWSAGDRKSSYEQYF. Here the CDR3 DNA reads TGTGCCTGGAGTGCTGGGGACAGGAAGAGCTCCTACGAGCAGTACTTC. Drawing the rest from reference TRBV30 and TRBJ2-7, the complete variable domain is SQTIHQWPATLVQPVGSPLSLECTVEGTSNPNLYWYRQAAGRGLQLLFYSVGIGQISSEVPQNLSASRPQDRQFILSSKKLLLSDSGFYLCAWSAGDRKSSYEQYFGPGTRLTVT.

The chain employs TRBV24-1 and TRBJ1-2; D ambiguous. Trimming took 3 bases from V and 8 from J, leaving 9 bases between them. Germline CDR1 reads KGHDR; CDR2 reads SFDVKD. The CDR3 loop spans 12 amino acids. The CDR3 nucleotides read TGTGCCACCAGTGATCCACCGCGGGGCTACACCTTC. Translating it yields CATSDPPRGYTF.